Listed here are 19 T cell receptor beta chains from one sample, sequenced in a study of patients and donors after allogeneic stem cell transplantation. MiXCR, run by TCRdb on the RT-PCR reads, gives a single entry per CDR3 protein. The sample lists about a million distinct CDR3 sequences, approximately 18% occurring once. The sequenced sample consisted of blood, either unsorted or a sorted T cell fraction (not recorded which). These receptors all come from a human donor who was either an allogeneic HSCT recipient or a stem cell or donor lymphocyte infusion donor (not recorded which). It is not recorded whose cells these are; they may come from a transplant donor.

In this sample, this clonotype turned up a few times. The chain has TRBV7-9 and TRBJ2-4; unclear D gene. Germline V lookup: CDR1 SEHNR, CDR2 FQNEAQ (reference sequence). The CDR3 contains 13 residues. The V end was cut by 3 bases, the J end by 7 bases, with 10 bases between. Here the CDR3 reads CASSLQQENIQYF. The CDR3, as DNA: TGTGCCAGCAGCTTGCAGCAGGAGAACATTCAGTACTTC.

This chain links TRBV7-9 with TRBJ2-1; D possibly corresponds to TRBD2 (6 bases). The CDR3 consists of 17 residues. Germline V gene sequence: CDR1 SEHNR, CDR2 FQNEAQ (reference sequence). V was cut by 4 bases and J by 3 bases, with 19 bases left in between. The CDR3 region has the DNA TGTGCCAGCAGCTCACTTTTTATGGGACTCAACTACAATGAGCAGTTCTTC. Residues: CASSSLFMGLNYNEQFF.

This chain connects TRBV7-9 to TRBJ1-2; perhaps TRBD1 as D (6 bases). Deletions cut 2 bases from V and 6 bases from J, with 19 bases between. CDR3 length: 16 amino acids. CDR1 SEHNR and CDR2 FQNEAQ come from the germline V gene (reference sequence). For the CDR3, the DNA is TGTGCCAGCAGCTTAAGCGGAGCAGGGGTTTGGAATGGCTACACCTTC. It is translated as CASSLSGAGVWNGYTF.

The CDR3 sequence is CATKSSNTEAFF. CDR3 DNA sequence: TGTGCCACCAAATCCTCGAACACTGAAGCTTTCTTT. V is TRBV24-1 and J is TRBJ1-1; no definite D call. The V and J ends lost 8 bases and 1 base respectively, with 7 bases between them. CDR3 length: 12 residues. Per germline, CDR1 KGHDR and CDR2 SFDVKD.

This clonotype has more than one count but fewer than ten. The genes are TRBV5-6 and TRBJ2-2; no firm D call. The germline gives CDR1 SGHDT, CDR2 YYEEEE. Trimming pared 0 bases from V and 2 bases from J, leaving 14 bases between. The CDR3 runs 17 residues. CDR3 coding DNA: TGTGCCAGCAGCTTGGTGTGGACGGCCTTAAACACCGGGGAGCTGTTTTTT. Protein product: CASSLVWTALNTGELFF.

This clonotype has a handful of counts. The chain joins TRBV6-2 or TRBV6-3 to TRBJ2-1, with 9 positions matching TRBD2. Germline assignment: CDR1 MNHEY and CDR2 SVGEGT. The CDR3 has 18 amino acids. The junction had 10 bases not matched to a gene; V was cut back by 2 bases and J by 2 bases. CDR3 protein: CASSYERGASKPYNEQFF. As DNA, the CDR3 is TGTGCCAGCAGTTACGAGCGGGGGGCCTCTAAACCCTACAATGAGCAGTTCTTC.

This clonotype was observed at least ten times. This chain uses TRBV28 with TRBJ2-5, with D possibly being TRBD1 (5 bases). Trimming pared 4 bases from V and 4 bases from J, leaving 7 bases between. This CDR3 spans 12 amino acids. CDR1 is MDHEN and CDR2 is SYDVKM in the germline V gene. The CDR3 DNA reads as TGTGCCAGCAGTTCTGGGGCAGAGACCCAGTACTTC. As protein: CASSSGAETQYF.

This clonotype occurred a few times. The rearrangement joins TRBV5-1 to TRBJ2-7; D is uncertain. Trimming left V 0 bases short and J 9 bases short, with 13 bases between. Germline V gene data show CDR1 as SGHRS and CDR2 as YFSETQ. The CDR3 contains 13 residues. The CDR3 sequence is CASSLVVGATQYF. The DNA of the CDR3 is TGCGCCAGCAGCTTGGTGGTAGGCGCGACGCAGTACTTC.

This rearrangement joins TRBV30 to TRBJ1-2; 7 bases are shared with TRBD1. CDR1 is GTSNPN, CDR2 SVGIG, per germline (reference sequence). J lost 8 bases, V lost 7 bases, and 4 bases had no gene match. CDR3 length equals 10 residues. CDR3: CASQGGGYTF. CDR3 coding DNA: TGTGCCTCTCAAGGGGGCGGCTACACCTTC.

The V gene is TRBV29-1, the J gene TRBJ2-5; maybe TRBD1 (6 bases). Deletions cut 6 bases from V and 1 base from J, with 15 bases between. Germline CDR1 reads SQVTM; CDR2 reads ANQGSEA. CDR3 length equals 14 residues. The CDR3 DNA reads TGCAGCGTCGGCATGGGACAAATCCAAGAGACCCAGTACTTC. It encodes CSVGMGQIQETQYF.

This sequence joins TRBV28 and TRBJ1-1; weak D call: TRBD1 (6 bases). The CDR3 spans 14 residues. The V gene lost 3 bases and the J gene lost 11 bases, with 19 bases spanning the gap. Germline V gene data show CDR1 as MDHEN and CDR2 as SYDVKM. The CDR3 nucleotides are TGTGCCAGCAGTTTCCCGGGAAACAGGGTGAGGGCTTTCTTT. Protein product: CASSFPGNRVRAFF. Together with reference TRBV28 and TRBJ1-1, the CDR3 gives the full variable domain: DVKVTQSSRYLVKRTGEKVFLECVQDMDHENMFWYRQDPGLGLRLIYFSYDVKMKEKGDIPEGYSVSREKKERFSLILESASTNQTSMYLCASSFPGNRVRAFFGQGTRLTVV.

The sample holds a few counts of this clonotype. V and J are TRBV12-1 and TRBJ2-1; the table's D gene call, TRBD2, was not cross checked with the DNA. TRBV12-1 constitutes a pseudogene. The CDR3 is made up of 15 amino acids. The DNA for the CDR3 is TGTGCCAGCAGCTTTGTACAGCGGGAGGGCCACGAGCAGTTCTTC. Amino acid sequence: CASSFVQREGHEQFF.

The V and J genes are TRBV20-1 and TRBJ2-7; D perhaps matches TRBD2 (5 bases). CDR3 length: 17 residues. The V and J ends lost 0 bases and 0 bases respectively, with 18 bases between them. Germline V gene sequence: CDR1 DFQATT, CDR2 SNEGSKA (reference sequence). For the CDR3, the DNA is TGCAGTGCTAGAGATCCCTGGGCGGGCACAAGCTCCTACGAGCAGTACTTC. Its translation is CSARDPWAGTSSYEQYF.

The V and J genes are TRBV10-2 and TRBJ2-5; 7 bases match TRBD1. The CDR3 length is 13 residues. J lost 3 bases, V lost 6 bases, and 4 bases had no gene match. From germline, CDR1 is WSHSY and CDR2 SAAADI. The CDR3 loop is CASRRGREETQYF. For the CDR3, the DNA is TGCGCCAGCAGGAGGGGGCGCGAAGAGACCCAGTACTTC.

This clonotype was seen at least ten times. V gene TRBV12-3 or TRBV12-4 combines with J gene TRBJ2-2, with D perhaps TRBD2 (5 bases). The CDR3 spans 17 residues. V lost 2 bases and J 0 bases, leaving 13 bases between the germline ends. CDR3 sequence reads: CASSLQVSGSNTGELFF. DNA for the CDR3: TGTGCCAGCAGTTTACAGGTTTCGGGATCGAACACCGGGGAGCTGTTTTTT.

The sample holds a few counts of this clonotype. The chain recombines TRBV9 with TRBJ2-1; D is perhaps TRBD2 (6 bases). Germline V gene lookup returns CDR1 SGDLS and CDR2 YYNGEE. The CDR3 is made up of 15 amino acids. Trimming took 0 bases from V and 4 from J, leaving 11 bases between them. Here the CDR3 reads CASSVAAGLYNEQFF. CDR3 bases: TGTGCCAGCAGCGTAGCGGCGGGGCTGTACAATGAGCAGTTCTTC.

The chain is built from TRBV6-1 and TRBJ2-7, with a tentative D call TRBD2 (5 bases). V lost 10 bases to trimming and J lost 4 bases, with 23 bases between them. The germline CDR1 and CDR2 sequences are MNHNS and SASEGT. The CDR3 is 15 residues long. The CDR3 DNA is TGTGCCACCAACGATCGGGAACGGATGGGATACGAGCAGTACTTC. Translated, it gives CATNDRERMGYEQYF.

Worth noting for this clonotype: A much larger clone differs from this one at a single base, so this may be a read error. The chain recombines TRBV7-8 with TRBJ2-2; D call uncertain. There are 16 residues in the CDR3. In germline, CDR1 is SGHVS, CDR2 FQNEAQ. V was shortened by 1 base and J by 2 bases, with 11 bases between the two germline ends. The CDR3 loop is CASSLGWNLNTGELFF. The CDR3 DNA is TGTGCCAGCAGCTTAGGATGGAACCTAAACACCGGGGAGCTGTTTTTT.

CDR3 sequence: CSAIAEAPSYNEQFF. CDR3 coding DNA: TGCAGTGCGATAGCGGAGGCCCCCTCCTACAATGAGCAGTTCTTC. V usage is TRBV20-1 and J usage is TRBJ2-1, with D possibly TRBD2 on 6 matching bases. Germline CDR1 DFQATT, CDR2 SNEGSKA (reference sequence). V gave up 6 bases and J gave up 0 bases, with 15 bases separating them. The CDR3 sequence is 15 residues long.